Listed below are T cell receptor beta chains from one sample, sequenced in a study of T cells after yellow fever vaccination. TCRdb called the 5' RACE reads again in MiXCR, with one record for every CDR3 protein. The sample lists some 560,000 distinct CDR3 sequences; about a sixth were seen once. The sequences come from PBMCs, collected more than 4 days after the first yellow fever vaccination. These receptors were collected from a young man who received the YFV17D yellow fever vaccine. Each CDR3 is given with its conserved first and last residue. D genes are given only for firm matches. The listing skips clone size in some rows; elsewhere it reads once, few, many or a size class.

CDR3nt,CDR3aa,abundance,d_gene,v_gene,j_gene
TGTGCCAGCAGTTCCTCCGACAGCGATACGCAGTATTTT,CASSSSDSDTQYF,few,NA,TRBV27,TRBJ2-3
TGTGCCAGCAGCATGGGACAGGGGCGCTATGGCTACACCTTC,CASSMGQGRYGYTF,NA,TRBD1,TRBV7-2,TRBJ1-2
TGTGCCTTCAGTTCCACCGGGACAGAGTATAGTCCGCCAGATACGCAGTATTTT,CAFSSTGTEYSPPDTQYF,once,TRBD1,TRBV12-3/TRBV12-4,TRBJ2-3
TGTGCCAGCAGCCCCAGTCGGGGGGCCGGTAATGAGCAGTTCTTC,CASSPSRGAGNEQFF,NA,NA,TRBV7-2,TRBJ2-1
TGTGCCAGCAGCCCTCGCAGCGGGGGCTACGAGCAGTACTTC,CASSPRSGGYEQYF,few,TRBD2,TRBV5-6,TRBJ2-7
TGTGCCAGCTCACCGTTAGATCACAATGAGCAGTTCTTC,CASSPLDHNEQFF,few,NA,TRBV18,TRBJ2-1
TGTGCCAGCAGCTTGGGAGGACAGGGGAACACTGAAGCTTTCTTT,CASSLGGQGNTEAFF,NA,TRBD1,TRBV5-4,TRBJ1-1
TGTGCCAGCAGCCGCCTAGCGGGGGGTAGCACAGATACGCAGTATTTT,CASSRLAGGSTDTQYF,NA,TRBD2,TRBV12-3/TRBV12-4,TRBJ2-3
TGTGCCAGCAGCCTTAAGTCCGCCAATGAGCAGTTCTTC,CASSLKSANEQFF,few,NA,TRBV3-1,TRBJ2-1
TGTGCCAGCACTCGTGAAGGGGGCGGCTCTCAGCCCCAGCATTTT,CASTREGGGSQPQHF,NA,TRBD1,TRBV7-2,TRBJ1-5
TGTGCCAGCAGCTACCTAACAGGGTTGGGTAACTATGGCTACACCTTC,CASSYLTGLGNYGYTF,NA,NA,TRBV7-9,TRBJ1-2
TGTGCCAGCAGCCAAACTAGCCATGATGAGACCCAGTACTTC,CASSQTSHDETQYF,few,NA,TRBV4-2,TRBJ2-5
TGCAGCGTATCTGGGGCCGGGTTGGCCGGGGAGCTGTTTTTT,CSVSGAGLAGELFF,NA,NA,TRBV29-1,TRBJ2-2
TGTGCCAGTAACCCGAAGTCGTACAAGGGCCTCGGTGGCTACACCTTC,CASNPKSYKGLGGYTF,NA,NA,TRBV19,TRBJ1-2
TGTGCCAGCAGCTTCACCCGGCTAGCGGGGGGGAGCTCCTACAATGAGCAGTTCTTC,CASSFTRLAGGSSYNEQFF,few,TRBD2,TRBV11-1,TRBJ2-1
TGTGCCAGCAGCTTGGTTGACATCTCCTACAATGAGCAGTTCTTC,CASSLVDISYNEQFF,few,NA,TRBV5-4,TRBJ2-1
TGCAGCGTTGAAGATCTAGGACTCTCAGGATCGAACACTGAAGCTTTCTTT,CSVEDLGLSGSNTEAFF,few,NA,TRBV29-1,TRBJ1-1
TGCGCCAGCAGCCAAGAACTTCCGGGGATCGACGAACGTCGAAAACTGTTTTTT,CASSQELPGIDERRKLFF,many,NA,TRBV4-3,TRBJ1-4
TGCGCCAGCAGCCAAGCCCCTTCCGGCACAGATACGCAGTATTTT,CASSQAPSGTDTQYF,NA,NA,TRBV4-3,TRBJ2-3
TGTGCCAGCAGCTTAGATCGCGCGGGGGGTTCAGATACGCAGTATTTT,CASSLDRAGGSDTQYF,few,TRBD2,TRBV7-2,TRBJ2-3
TGTGCCAGCAGCTCGGGACGCAAAAACATTCAGTACTTC,CASSSGRKNIQYF,few,NA,TRBV5-6,TRBJ2-4
TGTGCCTGGAGTGTACTGGGGGGATGGTCAGATACGCAGTATTTT,CAWSVLGGWSDTQYF,NA,NA,TRBV30,TRBJ2-3
TGTGCCAGCAGCTTCTTCCCTGGGGCCGCGAACGTCCTGACTTTC,CASSFFPGAANVLTF,NA,NA,TRBV7-3,TRBJ2-6
TGCGCCAGCAGCCAAGATCGTTCGCTGACAGGCTCCTATAATTCACCCCTCCACTTT,CASSQDRSLTGSYNSPLHF,few,NA,TRBV4-3,TRBJ1-6
TGTGCCAGCAGCGTCCGCCCGAATGAAAAACTGTTTTTT,CASSVRPNEKLFF,few,NA,TRBV9,TRBJ1-4
TGCAGTGCTTTACTAGCGGGGGTTGAGACCCAGTACTTC,CSALLAGVETQYF,few,TRBD2,TRBV20-1,TRBJ2-5
TGTGCCAGCAGGGACCCGGAGGGCCCCGCTTACAATGAGCAGTTCTTC,CASRDPEGPAYNEQFF,NA,NA,TRBV12-3/TRBV12-4,TRBJ2-1
TGCAGCGTGGAGGGACGGATGAACACTGAAGCTTTCTTT,CSVEGRMNTEAFF,few,NA,TRBV29-1,TRBJ1-1